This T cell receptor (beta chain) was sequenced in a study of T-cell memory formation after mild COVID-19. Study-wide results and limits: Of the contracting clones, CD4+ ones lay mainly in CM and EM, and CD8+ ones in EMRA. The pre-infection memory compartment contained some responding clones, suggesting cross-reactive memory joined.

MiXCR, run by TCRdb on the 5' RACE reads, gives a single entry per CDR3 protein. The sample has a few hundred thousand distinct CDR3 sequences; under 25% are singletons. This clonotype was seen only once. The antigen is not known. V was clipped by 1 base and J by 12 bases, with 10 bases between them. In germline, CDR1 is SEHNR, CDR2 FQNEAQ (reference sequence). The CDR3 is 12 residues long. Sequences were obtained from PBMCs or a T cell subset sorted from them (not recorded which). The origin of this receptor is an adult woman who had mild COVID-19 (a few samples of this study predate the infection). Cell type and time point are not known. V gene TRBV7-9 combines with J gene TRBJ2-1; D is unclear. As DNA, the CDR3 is TGTGCCAGCAGCTTAGTTGGGTATGGGCAGTTCTTC. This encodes CASSLVGYGQFF.